This entry lists 15 T cell receptor beta chains sequenced from one sample in a study of blood T cell repertoires in COVID-19. Profiling relied on immunoSEQ multiplex PCR, and the TCRdb table lists in-frame clones only, not all of them. This table has about 180,000 clones, 70% to 90% appearing once. Source material: peripheral blood. The receptor source for this set is a man in his 60s with acute or convalescent COVID-19.

The rearrangement uses TRBV5-4 and TRBJ2-5, with D perhaps TRBD2 (6 bases). Germline CDR1 SGHNT, CDR2 YYREEE (reference sequence). This CDR3 is built from 14 residues. The germline V and J ends were trimmed by 4 bases and 4 bases, with 14 bases remaining between them. As DNA, the CDR3 is TGTGCCAGCAGCGCCGGACTGGGGGGAGAGACCCAGTACTTC. Protein product: CASSAGLGGETQYF.

This chain links TRBV9 with TRBJ2-7; TRBD2 agrees at 13 bases. Losses at the gene ends were 4 bases for V and 4 bases for J; bases not matched to a gene: 5. The CDR3 sequence is 15 residues long. Germline CDR1 and CDR2: SGDLS and YYNGEE. CDR3 sequence: CASSPGLAGVYEQYF. The CDR3 DNA reads as TGTGCCAGCAGCCCAGGACTAGCGGGAGTGTACGAGCAGTACTTC.

The rearrangement joins TRBV5-4 to TRBJ2-2, with 10 bases matching TRBD2. CDR1 and CDR2 (germline): SGHNT, YYREEE (reference sequence). The CDR3 loop spans 16 amino acids. The V segment lost 4 bases and the J segment 4 bases; nucleotides outside the gene matches: 7. CDR3 loop: CASSLRLAGFTGELFF. For the CDR3, the DNA is TGTGCCAGCAGCCTCCGACTAGCGGGTTTCACCGGGGAGCTGTTTTTT.

J is TRBJ2-7 and V is TRBV9; 10 nucleotides agree with TRBD2. Germline V gene sequence: CDR1 SGDLS, CDR2 YYNGEE. J lost 2 bases, V lost 0 bases, and 2 bases had no gene match. The CDR3 runs 15 residues. The chain's CDR3 is CASSVAAGGPYEQYF. CDR3 coding DNA: TGTGCCAGCAGCGTAGCAGCGGGAGGGCCCTACGAGCAGTACTTC.

The V gene is TRBV2, the J gene TRBJ1-6; 8 bases map to TRBD1. The J segment lost 7 bases and the V segment lost 6 bases, leaving 2 bases of the junction unmatched. The CDR3 sequence is 13 residues long. The V gene's germline CDR1 is SNHLY and CDR2 FYNNEI. The CDR3, as DNA: TGTGCCAGCAGAAGGACAGGGAATTCACCCCTCCACTTT. The encoded protein is CASRRTGNSPLHF.

The chain links TRBV5-6 to TRBJ2-3; TRBD1 agrees at 7 bases. Looked up from germline, CDR1 is SGHDT and CDR2 is YYEEEE. There are 16 residues in the CDR3. V lost 6 bases and J lost 0; bases outside the gene matches: 10. As DNA, the CDR3 is TGTGCCAGCAACCATAGGGGGCTCTTTAGCACAGATACGCAGTATTTT. As protein: CASNHRGLFSTDTQYF.

The rearrangement links TRBV19 to TRBJ2-1, with D uncertain. V lost 4 bases, J lost 11 bases, and 12 bases lay in between. This CDR3 is 12 amino acids long. Germline CDR1 LNHDA, CDR2 SQIVND (reference sequence). The CDR3 protein is CASSKVTMKQFF. DNA of the CDR3: TGTGCCAGTAGTAAAGTTACAATGAAGCAGTTCTTC.

The chain is built from TRBV20-1 and TRBJ1-4; 8 positions match TRBD1. There are 14 residues in the CDR3. Germline trimming cut 3 bases from V and 7 bases from J; bases unmatched to any gene: 7. The germline V gene encodes CDR1 DFQATT and CDR2 SNEGSKA (reference sequence). CDR3 DNA: TGCAGTGCTAGTCTACAGGGGGTGGGTGAAAAACTGTTTTTT. Its translation: CSASLQGVGEKLFF.

This sequence joins TRBV6-5 and TRBJ2-7, with TRBD2 matching 8 bases. Germline V CDR1 and CDR2: MNHEY, SVGAGI. CDR3 length equals 16 residues. The J segment lost 3 bases and the V segment lost 2 bases, leaving 9 bases of the junction unmatched. CDR3 protein: CASSYDDGRALYEQYF. Written as DNA, the CDR3 is TGTGCCAGCAGTTACGATGACGGGAGGGCCCTCTACGAGCAGTACTTC.

This clone was counted only a few times. The J gene is TRBJ2-7, the V gene TRBV24-1, with 10 positions matching TRBD1. Per germline, CDR1 KGHDR and CDR2 SFDVKD. With V trimmed by 4 bases and J by 6 bases, 2 bases remained unmatched. The CDR3 loop spans 13 amino acids. CDR3 sequence: CATSEWTGGEQYF. The CDR3 DNA is TGTGCCACCAGTGAGTGGACAGGGGGCGAGCAGTACTTC.

This rearrangement joins TRBV5-8 to TRBJ2-7, with 7 bases lining up with TRBD2. With V trimmed by 4 bases and J by 2 bases, 6 bases remained unmatched. CDR3 length: 14 amino acids. Germline V gives CDR1 SGHTS, CDR2 YDEGEE. CDR3 nucleotides: TGTGCCAGCAGCCCCCAGCGGGGTCCCTACGAGCAGTACTTC. Its translation is CASSPQRGPYEQYF.

CDR3 region: CASRGLYRGSNYGYTF. CDR3 sequence (DNA): TGTGCCAGCAGGGGGCTTTACAGGGGCTCTAACTATGGCTACACCTTC. This chain uses TRBV3-1 (or the pseudogene TRBV3-2) with TRBJ1-2; 7 nucleotides agree with TRBD1. Germline V lookup: CDR1 LGHDT, CDR2 YNNKEL (reference sequence). V lost 6 bases, J lost 0 bases, and 10 bases stayed unmatched. The CDR3 covers 16 residues.

The V call is TRBV7-2, the J call TRBJ1-5; tentatively, D is TRBD1 (6 bases). Germline CDR1 SGHTA, CDR2 FQGNSA. This CDR3 is built from 14 residues. Trimming pared 0 bases from V and 8 bases from J, leaving 11 bases between. The CDR3 region is CASSLAQGDKPQHF. CDR3 coding DNA: TGTGCCAGCAGCTTAGCACAGGGTGATAAGCCCCAGCATTTT.

This clone was detected once. The chain uses TRBV12-3 or TRBV12-4 and TRBJ1-4; D not resolved. Trimming took off 6 bases at V and 7 bases at J, with 12 bases between the two ends. This CDR3 has 13 amino acids. The CDR3 is CASRVEAGEKLFF. The DNA of the CDR3 is TGTGCCAGCAGAGTTGAGGCGGGTGAAAAACTGTTTTTT.

This clone appeared a single time. This chain joins TRBV20-1 and TRBJ1-5; D gene ambiguous. CDR1 is DFQATT and CDR2 is SNEGSKA in the germline V gene (reference sequence). Trimming left V 3 bases short and J 4 bases short, with 13 bases between. This CDR3 comprises 14 residues. This CDR3 is CSASLLSINQPQHF. The CDR3 region has the DNA TGCAGTGCTAGTCTTTTGAGTATAAATCAGCCCCAGCATTTT.